The rows below give T cell receptor beta chains drawn from one sample of a study of blood T cells in healthy people across ages. TCRdb re-analysed the 5' RACE reads in MiXCR, keeping a single row per CDR3 protein. The sample holds more than 1 million distinct CDR3 sequences, roughly 45% seen once. Sequencing input: blood. The receptors derive from a woman in her sixties in good health. Both conserved end residues are part of each CDR3. Each record gives: CDR3 length, J gene, clone size, V gene, D gene, CDR3 DNA, CDR3 protein. D genes are given only for firm matches. Rows give clone size only sometimes, using once, few, many, or a class for an expanded clone.

>13|TRBJ2-7|-|TRBV20-1|TRBD2
TGCAGTGCTCGACTAGCGGAACGTTACGAGCAGTACTTC
CSARLAERYEQYF
>14|TRBJ2-5|-|TRBV27|-
TGTGCCAGCAGCGGTTGGGGACCCTCGAGAGAGCAGTACTTC
CASSGWGPSREQYF
>15|TRBJ1-5|-|TRBV30|-
TGTGCCTGGAGTCGCGGCGAACATAGCAATCAGCCCCAGCATTTT
CAWSRGEHSNQPQHF
>13|TRBJ1-2|few|TRBV20-1|-
TGCAGTGCTTTCCCTGGCCCCCCACATGGCTACACCTTC
CSAFPGPPHGYTF
>15|TRBJ2-7|-|TRBV29-1|TRBD2
TGCAGCGTAAAACCGGGGCTAGCGGGAGCGGGCGAGCAGTACTTC
CSVKPGLAGAGEQYF
>13|TRBJ1-2|-|TRBV18|-
TGTGCCAGCTCACCAGGGGGGTCCCATGGCTACACCTTC
CASSPGGSHGYTF
>15|TRBJ2-5|-|TRBV3-1|-
TGTGCCAGCAGCCGCCTCGCCGTGGGCCAAGAGACCCAGTACTTC
CASSRLAVGQETQYF
>15|TRBJ2-7|-|TRBV11-1|TRBD2
TGTGCCAGCAGCTTAGTTGCAGCGGGGAGGTTCGAGCAGTACTTC
CASSLVAAGRFEQYF
>15|TRBJ1-2|-|TRBV20-1|TRBD1
TGCAGTGCTAGAGACTCCAGGACAGGGAGCGGAGGCTACACCTTC
CSARDSRTGSGGYTF
>13|TRBJ1-4|once|TRBV29-1|-
TGCAGCGTCAGGGCGGGAGCTAATGAAAAACTGTTTTTT
CSVRAGANEKLFF
>13|TRBJ2-1|-|TRBV15|TRBD2
TGTGCCACCTCGAGCGGGAGGGCCCGAGAGCAGTTCTTC
CATSSGRAREQFF
>14|TRBJ2-4|-|TRBV24-1|-
TGTGCCACCAGTGACAGGGGCCTAACGGGCATTCAGTACTTC
CATSDRGLTGIQYF
>18|TRBJ2-6|-|TRBV24-1|-
TGTGCCACCAGTGATTTCCGGGGGCCCAGCTCTGGGGCCAACGTCCTGACTTTC
CATSDFRGPSSGANVLTF
>17|TRBJ2-3|-|TRBV12-3/TRBV12-4|TRBD2
TGTGCCAGCAGCTTCCGGACTAGCGGGAGTGGTACAGATACGCAGTATTTT
CASSFRTSGSGTDTQYF
>14|TRBJ2-4|few|TRBV15|-
TGTGCCACCAGCAGAGACAGGGGAAGGGGCATTCAGTACTTC
CATSRDRGRGIQYF
>15|TRBJ2-5|-|TRBV5-4|TRBD1
TGTGCCAGCAGCTTGGCTCTCAGGGGGCAAGAGACCCAGTACTTC
CASSLALRGQETQYF
>15|TRBJ2-7|-|TRBV28|TRBD1
TGTGCCGGCAGACATGGGACAGGGGGAGCCTACGAGCAGTACTTC
CAGRHGTGGAYEQYF
>15|TRBJ1-4|-|TRBV2|-
TGTGCCAGCAGACCTGGACAGTATGAAAATGAAAAACTGTTTTTT
CASRPGQYENEKLFF
>14|TRBJ1-2|-|TRBV6-5|-
TGTGCCAGCAGTTACGGCCGCCAGGGCTATGGCTACACCTTC
CASSYGRQGYGYTF
>13|TRBJ2-1|-|TRBV5-4|TRBD1
TGTGCCAGCAGCAACGAAGGGGGCGGTAAGCAGTTCTTC
CASSNEGGGKQFF
>15|TRBJ2-7|-|TRBV27|-
TGTGCCAGCAGTTCCCCTCCAGGGTATCGGTACGAGCAGTACTTC
CASSSPPGYRYEQYF
>17|TRBJ2-1|-|TRBV6-2/TRBV6-3|-
TGTGCCAGCAGTTACTCGAATCTTCGGGACTTCCGGCAGGAGCAGTTCTTC
CASSYSNLRDFRQEQFF
>15|TRBJ2-7|-|TRBV15|TRBD2
TGTGCCACCAGCAGAGTTCGGACTAGCTCCTACGAGCAGTACTTC
CATSRVRTSSYEQYF
>11|TRBJ2-1|once|TRBV6-5|-
TGTGCCAGCTTGGACATGGGAGAGCAGTTCTTC
CASLDMGEQFF
>15|TRBJ2-3|many|TRBV29-1|-
TGCAGCGTTGAGGTGCAGGACTCTAGCACAGATACGCAGTATTTT
CSVEVQDSSTDTQYF
>19|TRBJ2-7|few|TRBV27|-
TGTGCCAGCAGTCAAGGCCCATCTATTAACCGGGACTTTCTCTACGAGCAGTACTTC
CASSQGPSINRDFLYEQYF
>14|TRBJ2-7|-|TRBV9|-
TGTGCCAGCAGCGTAGGGTCAAGGGGGTACGAGCAGTACTTC
CASSVGSRGYEQYF
>14|TRBJ2-1|-|TRBV12-3/TRBV12-4|TRBD1
TGTGCCAGCAGTCCCGGGACAGGGGTGATGGAGCAGTTCTTC
CASSPGTGVMEQFF